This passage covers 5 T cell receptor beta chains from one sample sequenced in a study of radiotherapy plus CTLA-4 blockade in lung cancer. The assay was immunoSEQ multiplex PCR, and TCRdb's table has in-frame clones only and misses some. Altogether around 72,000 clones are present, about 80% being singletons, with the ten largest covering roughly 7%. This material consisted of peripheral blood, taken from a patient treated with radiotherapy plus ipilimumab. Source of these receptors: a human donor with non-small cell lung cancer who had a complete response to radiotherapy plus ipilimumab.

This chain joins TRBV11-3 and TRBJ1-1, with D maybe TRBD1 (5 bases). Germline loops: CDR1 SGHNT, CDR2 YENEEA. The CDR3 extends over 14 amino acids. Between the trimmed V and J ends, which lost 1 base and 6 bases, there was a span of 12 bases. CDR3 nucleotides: TGTGCCAGCAGCTTAGGGGTCCAGGGTTCTGAAGCTTTCTTT. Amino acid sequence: CASSLGVQGSEAFF.

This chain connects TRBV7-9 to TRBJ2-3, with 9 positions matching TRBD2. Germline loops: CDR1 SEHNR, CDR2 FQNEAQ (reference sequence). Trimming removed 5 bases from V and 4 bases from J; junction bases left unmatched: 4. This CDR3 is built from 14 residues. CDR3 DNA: TGTGCCAGCAGCCTTAGCGGGAGTGCAGATACGCAGTATTTT. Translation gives CASSLSGSADTQYF.

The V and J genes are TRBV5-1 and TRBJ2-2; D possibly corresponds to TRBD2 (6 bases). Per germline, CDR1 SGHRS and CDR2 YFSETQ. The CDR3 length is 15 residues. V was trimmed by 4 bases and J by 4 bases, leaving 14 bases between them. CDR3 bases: TGCGCCAGCAGCCCTCCGGAGGGTATCACCGGGGAGCTGTTTTTT. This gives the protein CASSPPEGITGELFF.

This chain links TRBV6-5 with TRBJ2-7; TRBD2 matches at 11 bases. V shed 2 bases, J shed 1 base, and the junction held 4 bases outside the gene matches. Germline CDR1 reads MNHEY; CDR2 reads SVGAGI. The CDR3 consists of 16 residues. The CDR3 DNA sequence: TGTGCCAGCAGTTACGCGGCTAGCGGGGGGTCCTACGAGCAGTACTTC. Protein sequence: CASSYAASGGSYEQYF.

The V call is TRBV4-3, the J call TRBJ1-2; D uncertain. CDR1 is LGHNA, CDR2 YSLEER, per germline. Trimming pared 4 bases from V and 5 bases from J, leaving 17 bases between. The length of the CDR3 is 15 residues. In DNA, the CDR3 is TGCGCCAGCAGCCCCTATTTGGATGAGAAGTATGGCTACACCTTC. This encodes CASSPYLDEKYGYTF.